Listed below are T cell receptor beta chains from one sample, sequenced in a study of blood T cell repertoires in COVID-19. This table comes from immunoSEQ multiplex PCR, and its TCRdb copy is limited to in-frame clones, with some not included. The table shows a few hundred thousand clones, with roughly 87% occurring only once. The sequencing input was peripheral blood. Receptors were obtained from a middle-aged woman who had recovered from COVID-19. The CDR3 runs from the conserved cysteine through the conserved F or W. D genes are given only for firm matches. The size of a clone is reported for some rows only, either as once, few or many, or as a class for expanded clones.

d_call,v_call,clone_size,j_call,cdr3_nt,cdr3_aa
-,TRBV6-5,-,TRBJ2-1,TGTGCCACGCGACAGTTAGGGATCTACAATGAGCAGTTCTTC,CATRQLGIYNEQFF
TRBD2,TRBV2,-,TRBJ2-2,TGTGCCAGCATAGAAATGATGGGGTCTAGCGGGGCTCTGAACACCGGGGAGCTGTTTTTT,CASIEMMGSSGALNTGELFF
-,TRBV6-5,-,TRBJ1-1,TGTGCCAGCTGGAAAGTGGGCGGGGACACTGAAGCTTTCTTT,CASWKVGGDTEAFF
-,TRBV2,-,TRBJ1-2,TGTGCCAGCAGTGAGCAGGTTAGCTATGGCTACACCTTC,CASSEQVSYGYTF
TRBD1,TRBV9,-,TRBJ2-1,TGTGCCAGCAGCGTAACCCCGACAGGGGGAAACAATGAGCAGTTCTTC,CASSVTPTGGNNEQFF
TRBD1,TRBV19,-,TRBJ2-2,TGTGCCAGTAGCCTAACACAGGGGCGCGGAAGTGCCGGGGAGCTGTTTTTT,CASSLTQGRGSAGELFF
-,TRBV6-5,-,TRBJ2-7,TGTGCCAGCACCTACAGGGAAGTCAACTACGAGCAGTACTTC,CASTYREVNYEQYF
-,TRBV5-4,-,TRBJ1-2,TGTGCCACCACTGACCGGGACTATGGCTACACCTTC,CATTDRDYGYTF
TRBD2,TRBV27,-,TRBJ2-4,TGTGCCAGCAACACCGGGGGGACCAAAAACATTCAGTACTTC,CASNTGGTKNIQYF
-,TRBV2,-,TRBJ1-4,TGTGCCAGCAGTGACGTAAACTTTCTGGGGAGTGAGAATGAAAAACTGTTTTTT,CASSDVNFLGSENEKLFF
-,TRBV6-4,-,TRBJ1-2,TGTGCCAGCAGTGACACAACCATTAACTATGGCTACACCTTC,CASSDTTINYGYTF
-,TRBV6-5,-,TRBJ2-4,TGTGCCAGCAGTTTAGAAACAGGGACGGACATTCAGTACTTC,CASSLETGTDIQYF
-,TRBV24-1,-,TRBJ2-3,TGTGCCACCAGTGCTAGACGAGGGAGGGATACGCAGTATTTT,CATSARRGRDTQYF
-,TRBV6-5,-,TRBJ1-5,TGTGCCAGCAGCGGCTCCCAGGGTTTGAATCAGCCCCAGCATTTT,CASSGSQGLNQPQHF
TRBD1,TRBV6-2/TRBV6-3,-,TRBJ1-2,TGTGCCAGCAGTTACCGTGTGGACAGGGGGCGACTGAACTATGGCTACACCTTC,CASSYRVDRGRLNYGYTF
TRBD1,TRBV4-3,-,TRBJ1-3,TGCGCCAGCAGCCAAACAGGGGGGAGAAACACCATATATTTT,CASSQTGGRNTIYF
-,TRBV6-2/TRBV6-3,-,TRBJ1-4,TGTGCCAGCAACCCGGACAGCCCTAATGAAAAACTGTTTTTT,CASNPDSPNEKLFF
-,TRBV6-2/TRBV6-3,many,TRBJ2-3,TGTGCCAGCAGCCAAACAAGCGGATACACAGATACGCAGTATTTT,CASSQTSGYTDTQYF
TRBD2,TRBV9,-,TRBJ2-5,TGTGCCAGCAGCGTAACTAGCGATCAAGAGACCCAGTACTTC,CASSVTSDQETQYF
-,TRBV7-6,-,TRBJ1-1,TGTGCCAGCAGCTTGGGGGGGCTCGGCACTGAAGCTTTCTTT,CASSLGGLGTEAFF
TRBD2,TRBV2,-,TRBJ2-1,TGTGCCAGCAGTGAGCCGGGACTAGCGGGGGAGTCCTACAATGAGCAGTTCTTC,CASSEPGLAGESYNEQFF
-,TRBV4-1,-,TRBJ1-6,TGCGCCAGCAGCCCCACTGTCGAATACGGTCGCTCACCCCTCCACTTT,CASSPTVEYGRSPLHF
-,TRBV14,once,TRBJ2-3,TGTGCCAGCAGCCCTTGGCCCCCAGCAGATACGCAGTATTTT,CASSPWPPADTQYF
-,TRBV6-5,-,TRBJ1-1,TGTGCCAGCAGTTTAGACACCTACACTGAAGCTTTCTTT,CASSLDTYTEAFF
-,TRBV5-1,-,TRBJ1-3,TGCGCCAGCAGCTTGGGGCCCACAGGGACAGGAAACACCATATATTTT,CASSLGPTGTGNTIYF
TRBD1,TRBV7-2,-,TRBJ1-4,TGTGCCAGCAGCTTAGTCCCCCCCGGGACAGGGGGCGGAAAACTGTTTTTT,CASSLVPPGTGGGKLFF
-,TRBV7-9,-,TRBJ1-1,TGTGCCAGCCCCGACTATGACACTGAAGCTTTCTTT,CASPDYDTEAFF